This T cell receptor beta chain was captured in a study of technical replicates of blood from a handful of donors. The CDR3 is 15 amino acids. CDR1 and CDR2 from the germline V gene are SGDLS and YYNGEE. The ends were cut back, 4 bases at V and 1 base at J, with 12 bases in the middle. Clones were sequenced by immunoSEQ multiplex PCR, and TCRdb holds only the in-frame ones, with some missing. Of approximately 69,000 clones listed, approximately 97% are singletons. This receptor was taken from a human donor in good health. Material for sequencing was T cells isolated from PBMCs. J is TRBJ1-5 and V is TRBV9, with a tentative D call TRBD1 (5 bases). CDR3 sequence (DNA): TGTGCCAGCAGCCCGGGGGTCAGAAGCAATCAGCCCCAGCATTTT. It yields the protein CASSPGVRSNQPQHF.